A selection of T cell receptor beta chains follows, all from one sample in a study of Ad26.COV2.S vaccination and SARS-CoV-2 variants. Sequenced by immunoSEQ multiplex PCR; TCRdb stores in-frame clones only, minus some. The table includes around 380,000 clones, approximately 91% detected once. The source was peripheral blood, collected in a trial of Ad26.COV2.S vaccine versus placebo. The receptor source for this set is a person between 18 and 60 years old who received the Ad26.COV2.S COVID-19 vaccine or a placebo. Both conserved end residues are trimmed from each CDR3. Expanded clones get a size class; other rows say once, few or many, or leave the size out.

>TRBV2|few
ARENRESTDTQY
>TRBV6-1|.
ASSEDMGQNYGYT
>TRBV12-3/TRBV12-4|.
ASSRTALYGYT
>TRBV9|.
ASSVVGTWASYT
>TRBV7-9|.
ASSFIQGLRTDTQY
>TRBV11-3|.
ASSFEGNTEAF
>TRBV27|.
ASSSPLETGELF
>TRBV7-2|.
ASSLGSTWGSDEQF
>TRBV6-1|.
ASSEAGGGNQPQH
>TRBV3-1/TRBV3-2|.
ASSPRRGGDEKLF
>TRBV7-2|.
ASSSKFGSASYEQY
>TRBV4-1|.
ASSPLGTGGDSPLH
>TRBV12-3/TRBV12-4|.
ASSLLRREAF
>TRBV24-1|.
ATSLGGQGWNEQF
>TRBV4-1|once
ASSQVAAGGFETQY
>TRBV25-1|.
ASRPDFGAEAF
>TRBV5-1|.
ASSGGPGTDTQY
>TRBV19|.
ASSMGDNEQF
>TRBV18|.
ASSPGTGHQPQH
>TRBV6-1|few
ASSESLRGYGYT
>TRBV4-1|.
ASSQDSWGDRDEQY
>TRBV10-1|.
ASSDRGDTEAF
>TRBV3-1/TRBV3-2|.
ASSPRQASPGNTIY
>TRBV7-9|.
ASSLSLDDGYT
>TRBV6-1|.
ASSNHRDETQY
>TRBV27|.
ASSLSQALDTQY
>TRBV27|.
ASSNRRNTEAF
>TRBV3-1/TRBV3-2|.
ASSQVGGKMNTEAF
>TRBV29-1|.
SVGVGTEAF
>TRBV12-3/TRBV12-4|.
ASSFTNTGELF
>TRBV3-1/TRBV3-2|.
ASSQTRGGSQTQY
>TRBV6-5|.
ASQPRGQDTYEQY
>TRBV18|.
ASSPGDAQY
>TRBV27|.
ASSWTPASEQY
>TRBV27|.
ASSLSVRLSGAEQY
>TRBV25-1|.
ASSRGESGNTIY
>TRBV2|.
ASRGAEAF
>TRBV6-1|.
ASSEQQGGRYYGYT
>TRBV3-1/TRBV3-2|.
ASSPGGRTDTQY
>TRBV2|.
ASRETSGGEWGAGTQY
>TRBV10-2|.
ASSAGTGNRYSNQPQH
>TRBV5-1|.
ASSGGGSPYEQY
>TRBV7-2|.
ASSPVLTGSWGYT
>TRBV11-2|.
ASSFTLGAVDTQY
>TRBV19|.
ASSIVSGTRKEAEAF
>TRBV25-1|.
ASSEGTDYMNTEAF
>TRBV18|once
ASSPSGQMNTEAF
>TRBV5-5|.
ASSLGGQTTDTQY
>TRBV11-2|.
ASSLAGQSSYEQY
>TRBV18|.
ASSPLLRALNTEAF
>TRBV2|.
ASSPGAGNTIY